This TCR beta chain was found in a study of shared clonotypes between healthy human individuals. General study results and limits: Naive subsets tended to show greater estimated richness than memory subsets.

On this clone: What it recognizes is unknown.

V was trimmed by 4 bases and J by 5 bases, leaving 15 bases between them. The CDR3 extends over 14 amino acids. Germline CDR1 SGHRS, CDR2 YFSETQ. Assay used: immunoSEQ multiplex PCR; TCRdb lists only in-frame clones, some missing. The profile shows a few hundred thousand clones, around nine tenths of them singletons. The sample was memory CD8+ T cells sorted from blood. Subset here: CD45RO+ cells pooled with CCR7-negative TemRA cells. The sequence came from a man in his late teens or twenties in good health. The chain carries TRBV5-1 and TRBJ2-5, with D perhaps matching TRBD2 (6 bases). The CDR3 bases are TGCGCCAGCAGCCGCCTAGAGGGGAGGGAGACCCAGTACTTC. It encodes CASSRLEGRETQYF. The full variable domain, its missing parts supplied by reference TRBV5-1 and TRBJ2-5, is KAGVTQTPRYLIKTRGQQVTLSCSPISGHRSVSWYQQTPGQGLQFLFEYFSETQRNKGNFPGRFSGRQFSNSRSEMNVSTLELGDSALYLCASSRLEGRETQYFGPGTRLLVL.